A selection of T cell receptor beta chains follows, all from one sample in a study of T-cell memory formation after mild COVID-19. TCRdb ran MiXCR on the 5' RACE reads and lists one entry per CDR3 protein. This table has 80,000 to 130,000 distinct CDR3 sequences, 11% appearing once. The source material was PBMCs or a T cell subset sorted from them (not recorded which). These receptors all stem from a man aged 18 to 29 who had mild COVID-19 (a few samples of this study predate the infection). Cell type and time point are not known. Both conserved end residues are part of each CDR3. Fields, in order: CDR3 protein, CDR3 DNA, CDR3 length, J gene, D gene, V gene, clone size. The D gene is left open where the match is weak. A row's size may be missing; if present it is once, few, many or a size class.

CASSLGLQGPDHYGYTF	TGCGCCAGCAGCTTGGGACTCCAGGGGCCCGATCACTATGGCTACACCTTC	17	TRBJ1-2	-	TRBV5-1	-
CASTSPLAAVILEQFF	TGTGCCAGCACCTCCCCTCTAGCGGCCGTTATATTAGAGCAGTTCTTC	16	TRBJ2-1	TRBD2	TRBV6-2/TRBV6-3	-
CASSSLGGPDTQYF	TGTGCCAGCAGTTCTTTGGGAGGCCCAGATACGCAGTATTTT	14	TRBJ2-3	-	TRBV27	few
CASSLDGGQPQHF	TGTGCCAGCAGTCTAGACGGGGGACAGCCCCAGCATTTT	13	TRBJ1-5	-	TRBV12-3/TRBV12-4	-
CASSYSYSSGNTIYF	TGTGCCAGCAGTTACTCGTACAGCTCTGGAAACACCATATATTTT	15	TRBJ1-3	-	TRBV6-5	few
CASSERGTHQPQHF	TGTGCCAGCAGTGAAAGAGGCACCCATCAGCCCCAGCATTTT	14	TRBJ1-5	-	TRBV2	few
CASSFPRGLTSRYGYTF	TGTGCCAGCAGTTTCCCCAGGGGGCTGACGTCCCGTTATGGCTACACCTTC	17	TRBJ1-2	TRBD1	TRBV27	-
CASSGWKDEKLFF	TGTGCCAGCAGCGGGTGGAAGGACGAAAAACTGTTTTTT	13	TRBJ1-4	-	TRBV7-9	-
CASSQDRLSRGAYEQYF	TGTGCCAGCAGCCAAGATCGGTTATCGAGGGGGGCATACGAGCAGTACTTC	17	TRBJ2-7	-	TRBV3-1	few
CASSVIGGWTDTQYF	TGTGCCAGCAGCGTTATAGGGGGGTGGACAGATACGCAGTATTTT	15	TRBJ2-3	-	TRBV9	-
CASSSDGLDEKLFF	TGTGCCAGCAGTTCGGACGGCCTGGACGAAAAACTGTTTTTT	14	TRBJ1-4	-	TRBV6-2/TRBV6-3	-
CASSARGTGELFF	TGCGCCAGCAGCGCGAGGGGGACCGGGGAGCTGTTTTTT	13	TRBJ2-2	-	TRBV5-1	-
CSAKGLAGLGNEQFF	TGCAGTGCTAAAGGGCTAGCGGGGCTTGGCAATGAGCAGTTCTTC	15	TRBJ2-1	TRBD2	TRBV20-1	few
CASSEVGGSYNEQFF	TGTGCCAGCAGTGAAGTCGGGGGGTCCTACAATGAGCAGTTCTTC	15	TRBJ2-1	TRBD2	TRBV6-1	-
CASTPWGGTDNEQFF	TGCGCCAGCACCCCGTGGGGGGGAACGGACAATGAGCAGTTCTTC	15	TRBJ2-1	TRBD2	TRBV5-1	many
CASSFIGGSYEQYF	TGTGCCAGCAGTTTTATCGGGGGGTCCTACGAGCAGTACTTC	14	TRBJ2-7	TRBD2	TRBV28	-
CAISGTRDSGANVLTF	TGTGCCATCAGTGGGACCCGAGACTCTGGGGCCAACGTCCTGACTTTC	16	TRBJ2-6	-	TRBV10-3	many
CASSRYGGAFNEQFF	TGTGCCAGCAGCCGCTATGGGGGGGCTTTTAATGAGCAGTTCTTC	15	TRBJ2-1	-	TRBV14	-
CASSEGRNTEAFF	TGCGCCAGCTCAGAGGGAAGGAACACTGAAGCTTTCTTT	13	TRBJ1-1	-	TRBV5-1	-
CASSQARSLPWGMNTGELFF	TGTGCCAGCAGCCAAGCCCGATCCCTACCATGGGGGATGAACACCGGGGAGCTGTTTTTT	20	TRBJ2-2	-	TRBV3-1	few
CSAWVGHSGNTIYF	TGCAGTGCCTGGGTAGGGCACTCTGGAAACACCATATATTTT	14	TRBJ1-3	-	TRBV20-1	-
CASSHRQEVNTEAFF	TGCGCCAGCAGCCACCGACAGGAAGTGAACACTGAAGCTTTCTTT	15	TRBJ1-1	-	TRBV4-1	few
CASSYGYNTGELFF	TGTGCCAGCAGTTATGGGTACAACACCGGGGAGCTGTTTTTT	14	TRBJ2-2	-	TRBV6-5	-
CATSDSGRDENEQFF	TGTGCCACCAGTGACTCGGGACGAGATGAAAATGAGCAGTTCTTC	15	TRBJ2-1	-	TRBV24-1	many
CASREGPLEAFF	TGTGCCAGCCGGGAGGGGCCGCTCGAAGCTTTCTTT	12	TRBJ1-1	-	TRBV25-1	-
CASSQDLGTDTQYF	TGCGCCAGCAGCCAAGATCTGGGCACAGATACGCAGTATTTT	14	TRBJ2-3	-	TRBV4-3	few
CASSQERARVVFF	TGCGCCAGCAGCCAAGAGCGGGCGAGGGTGGTGTTTTTT	13	TRBJ1-4	-	TRBV4-1	few
CASSSIEETQYF	TGTGCCAGCAGCTCGATAGAGGAGACCCAGTACTTC	12	TRBJ2-5	-	TRBV7-9	many
CASSLGDRATETQYF	TGTGCCAGCAGCTTAGGGGACAGGGCAACGGAGACCCAGTACTTC	15	TRBJ2-5	TRBD1	TRBV7-7	-
CASSLRGWDTGELFF	TGCGCCAGCAGCTTGCGTGGTTGGGACACCGGGGAGCTGTTTTTT	15	TRBJ2-2	-	TRBV5-1	-
CSVREYKQGATDTQYF	TGCAGCGTCCGCGAGTACAAACAGGGGGCAACAGATACGCAGTATTTT	16	TRBJ2-3	TRBD1	TRBV29-1	few
CSARPLSGALSYEQYF	TGCAGTGCTAGGCCCCTTTCGGGGGCCCTCTCCTACGAGCAGTACTTC	16	TRBJ2-7	-	TRBV20-1	many
CASTSGGPLLAYEQYF	TGTGCCAGCACTTCGGGTGGTCCCCTCCTCGCCTACGAGCAGTACTTC	16	TRBJ2-7	-	TRBV6-6	-
CASAPRDTGELFF	TGTGCTAGTGCCCCACGGGACACCGGGGAGCTGTTTTTT	13	TRBJ2-2	-	TRBV12-5	-
CASSQQGLSGANVLTF	TGCGCCAGCAGCCAGCAGGGGCTCTCTGGGGCCAACGTCCTGACTTTC	16	TRBJ2-6	-	TRBV4-3	many
CASNPLNLHGGELFF	TGTGCCAGCAACCCCCTTAATTTACACGGCGGGGAGCTGTTTTTT	15	TRBJ2-2	-	TRBV6-2/TRBV6-3	few
CAISPGTGLAGELFF	TGTGCCATCAGCCCCGGGACAGGGCTGGCCGGGGAGCTGTTTTTT	15	TRBJ2-2	TRBD1	TRBV10-3	-
CASSTSGTGSGWLRDTQYF	TGTGCCAGCAGCACCTCCGGGACAGGGTCGGGGTGGTTAAGAGATACGCAGTATTTT	19	TRBJ2-3	TRBD1	TRBV7-9	-
CASSPEDRRNTIYF	TGCGCCAGCAGCCCGGAAGATAGGAGAAACACCATATATTTT	14	TRBJ1-3	-	TRBV4-3	few
CASSPDTKVSTGELFF	TGTGCCAGCAGCCCGGACACCAAAGTTTCCACCGGGGAGCTGTTTTTT	16	TRBJ2-2	-	TRBV12-3/TRBV12-4	-
CASSLPGAYEQYF	TGTGCCAGCAGTTTACCAGGTGCCTACGAGCAGTACTTC	13	TRBJ2-7	-	TRBV12-3/TRBV12-4	few
CSVNRQGRNTEAFF	TGCAGCGTGAACCGACAGGGCCGGAACACTGAAGCTTTCTTT	14	TRBJ1-1	TRBD1	TRBV29-1	-
CASSYPGGLAKNIQYF	TGTGCCAGCAGTTATCCGGGAGGCCTAGCCAAAAACATTCAGTACTTC	16	TRBJ2-4	TRBD2	TRBV12-3/TRBV12-4	few
CASSFRDGYEQYF	TGTGCCAGCAGCTTCCGGGACGGGTACGAGCAGTACTTC	13	TRBJ2-7	-	TRBV5-6	-
CASSFGQSTGELFF	TGTGCCAGCAGCTTTGGACAGTCCACCGGGGAGCTGTTTTTT	14	TRBJ2-2	-	TRBV7-2	-
CASSLVRAGKETQYF	TGTGCCAGCAGCTTAGTCCGAGCGGGGAAAGAGACCCAGTACTTC	15	TRBJ2-5	TRBD2	TRBV7-9	many
CASRAGGTEAFF	TGTGCCAGCAGGGCCGGCGGCACTGAAGCTTTCTTT	12	TRBJ1-1	-	TRBV6-5	-
CASSYAHGGVDEQFF	TGTGCCAGCAGTTACGCCCACGGGGGGGTCGATGAGCAGTTCTTC	15	TRBJ2-1	TRBD2	TRBV6-5	many
CSASDREQFF	TGCAGCGCCTCGGACAGGGAGCAGTTCTTC	10	TRBJ2-1	TRBD1	TRBV29-1	few
CASSSMAPTEAFF	TGCGCCAGCAGCTCGATGGCCCCTACTGAAGCTTTCTTT	13	TRBJ1-1	-	TRBV5-1	few
CATSSPTGPTYEQYF	TGTGCCACCAGCAGCCCGACAGGACCCACCTACGAGCAGTACTTC	15	TRBJ2-7	-	TRBV15	few
CSAVDTGELFF	TGCAGTGCTGTAGACACCGGGGAGCTGTTTTTT	11	TRBJ2-2	-	TRBV20-1	few
CAISGGLHNTGELFF	TGTGCCATCAGTGGAGGGCTACACAACACCGGGGAGCTGTTTTTT	15	TRBJ2-2	-	TRBV10-3	many
CAISAGNTGELFF	TGTGCCATCAGTGCAGGGAACACCGGGGAGCTGTTTTTT	13	TRBJ2-2	-	TRBV10-3	many
CASSLTGPDQPQHF	TGCGCCAGCAGCCTGACAGGGCCGGACCAGCCCCAGCATTTT	14	TRBJ1-5	TRBD1	TRBV5-1	few
CASSQDGRYEQFF	TGCGCCAGCAGCCAAGATGGGCGCTATGAGCAGTTCTTC	13	TRBJ2-1	-	TRBV4-3	few